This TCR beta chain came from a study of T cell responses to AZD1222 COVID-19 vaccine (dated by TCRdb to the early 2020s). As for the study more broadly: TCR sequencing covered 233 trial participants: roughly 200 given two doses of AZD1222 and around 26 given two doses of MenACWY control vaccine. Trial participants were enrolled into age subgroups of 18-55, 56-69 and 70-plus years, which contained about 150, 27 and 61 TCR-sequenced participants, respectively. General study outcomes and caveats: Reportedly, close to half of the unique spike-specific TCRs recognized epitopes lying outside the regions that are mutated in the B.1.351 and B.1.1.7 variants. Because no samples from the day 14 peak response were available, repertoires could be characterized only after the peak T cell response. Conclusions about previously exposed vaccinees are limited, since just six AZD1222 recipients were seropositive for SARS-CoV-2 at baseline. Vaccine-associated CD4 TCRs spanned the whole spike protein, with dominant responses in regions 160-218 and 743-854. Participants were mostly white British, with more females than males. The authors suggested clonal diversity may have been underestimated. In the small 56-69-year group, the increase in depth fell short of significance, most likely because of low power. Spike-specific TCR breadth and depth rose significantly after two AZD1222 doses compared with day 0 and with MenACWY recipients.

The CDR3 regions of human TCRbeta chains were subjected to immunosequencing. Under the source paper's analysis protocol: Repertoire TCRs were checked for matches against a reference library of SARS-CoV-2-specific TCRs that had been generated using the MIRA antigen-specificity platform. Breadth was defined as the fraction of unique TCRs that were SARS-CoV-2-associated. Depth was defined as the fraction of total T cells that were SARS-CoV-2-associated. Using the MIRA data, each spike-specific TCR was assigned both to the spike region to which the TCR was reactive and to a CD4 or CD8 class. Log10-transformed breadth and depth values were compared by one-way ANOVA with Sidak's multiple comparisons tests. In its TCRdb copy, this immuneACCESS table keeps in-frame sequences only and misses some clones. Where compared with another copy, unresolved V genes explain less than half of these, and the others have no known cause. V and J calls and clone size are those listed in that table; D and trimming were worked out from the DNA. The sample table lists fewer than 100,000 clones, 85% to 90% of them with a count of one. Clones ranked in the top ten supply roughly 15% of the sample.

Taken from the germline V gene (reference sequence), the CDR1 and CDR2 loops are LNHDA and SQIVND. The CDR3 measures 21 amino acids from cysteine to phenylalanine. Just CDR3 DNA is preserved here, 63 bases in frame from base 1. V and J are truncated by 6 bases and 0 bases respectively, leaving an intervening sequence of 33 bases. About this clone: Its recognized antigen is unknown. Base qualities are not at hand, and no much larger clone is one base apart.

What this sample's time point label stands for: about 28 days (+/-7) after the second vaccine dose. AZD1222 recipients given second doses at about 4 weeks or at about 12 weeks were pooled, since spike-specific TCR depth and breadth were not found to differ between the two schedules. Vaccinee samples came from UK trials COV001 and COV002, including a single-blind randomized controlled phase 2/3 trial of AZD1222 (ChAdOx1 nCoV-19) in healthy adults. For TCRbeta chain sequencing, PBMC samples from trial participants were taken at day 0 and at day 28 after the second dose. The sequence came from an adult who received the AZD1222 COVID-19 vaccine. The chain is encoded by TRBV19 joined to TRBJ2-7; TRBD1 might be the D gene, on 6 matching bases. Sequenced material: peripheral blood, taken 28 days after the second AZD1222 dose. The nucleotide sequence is TGTGCCAGTAGCTACCCCCTCCAACCCGGACAGTTCGCGGAAGGCTCCTACGAGCAGTACTTC. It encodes CASSYPLQPGQFAEGSYEQYF.